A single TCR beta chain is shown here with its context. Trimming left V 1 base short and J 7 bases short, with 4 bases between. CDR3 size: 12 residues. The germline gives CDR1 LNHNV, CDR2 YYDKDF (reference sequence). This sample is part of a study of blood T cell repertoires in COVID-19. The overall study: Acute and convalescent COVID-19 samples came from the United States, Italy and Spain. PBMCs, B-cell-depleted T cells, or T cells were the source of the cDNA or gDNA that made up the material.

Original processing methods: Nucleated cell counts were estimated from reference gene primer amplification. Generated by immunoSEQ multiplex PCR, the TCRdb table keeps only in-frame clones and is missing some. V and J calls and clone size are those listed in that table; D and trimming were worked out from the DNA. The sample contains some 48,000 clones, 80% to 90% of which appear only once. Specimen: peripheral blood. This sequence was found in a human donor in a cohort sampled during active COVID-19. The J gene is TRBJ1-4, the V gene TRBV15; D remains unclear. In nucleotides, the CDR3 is TGTGCCACCAGCAGAGTCAGTGAAAAACTGTTTTTT. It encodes CATSRVSEKLFF.